A selection of T cell receptor beta chains follows, all from one sample in a study of OX40 agonist ivuxolimab in advanced cancers. Here immunoSEQ multiplex PCR was the method, and the copy in TCRdb shows in-frame clones only, minus some. The sample contains under 35,000 clones, around 84% of which appear only once. Sample: CD4+ or CD8+ T cells sorted from blood, taken in a trial of the OX40 agonist ivuxolimab. These receptors all come from an adult with an advanced solid tumor such as melanoma, head and neck, liver or kidney cancer. Both conserved end residues are part of each CDR3. Fields, in order: J gene, clone size, V gene, D gene, CDR3 DNA, CDR3 protein. D genes are given only for firm matches. A clone size is listed for some rows: how often the clone was seen (once, few, many), or a class if it is expanded.

TRBJ2-7	NA	TRBV6-1	TRBD2	TGTGCCAGCAGTGAACTAGCGGGAGGGCCCTCCTACGAGCAGTACTTC	CASSELAGGPSYEQYF
TRBJ2-3	NA	TRBV9	NA	TGTGCCAGCACCGGGAGCGCAGATACGCAGTATTTT	CASTGSADTQYF
TRBJ1-5	NA	TRBV5-1	TRBD1	TGCGCCAGCAGCCCAGGGACAGGCAATCAGCCCCAGCATTTT	CASSPGTGNQPQHF
TRBJ2-2	NA	TRBV7-9	NA	TGTGCCAGCAGCTTATCGATCACCGGGGAGCTGTTTTTT	CASSLSITGELFF
TRBJ1-6	NA	TRBV19	TRBD1	TGTGCCAGTAGTTTCGACAGGGGGCTGAATTCACCCCTCCACTTT	CASSFDRGLNSPLHF
TRBJ2-5	NA	TRBV9	TRBD2	TGTGCCAGCAGCGGTAGCGGGAGGGCCGGTGAGACCCAGTACTTC	CASSGSGRAGETQYF
TRBJ2-1	few	TRBV29-1	TRBD2	TGCAGCCTCCCGGGACTAGCGGGGGTAAATGAGCAGTTCTTC	CSLPGLAGVNEQFF
TRBJ1-5	NA	TRBV7-9	TRBD1	TGTGCCAGCAGCGGTACAGGGGCGGGTCAGCCCCAGCATTTT	CASSGTGAGQPQHF
TRBJ2-7	NA	TRBV14	TRBD2	TGTGCCAGCAGCGCAATAGCGGGTGGAACCTACGAGCAGTACTTC	CASSAIAGGTYEQYF
TRBJ2-2	NA	TRBV4-1	TRBD2	TGCGCCAGCAGCCAAGCCGTTGGCGGGAGTTTGGCCGGGGAGCTGTTTTTT	CASSQAVGGSLAGELFF
TRBJ2-1	NA	TRBV4-2	TRBD2	TGTGCCAGCAGCCAAACCATCCAGCGGGAGGGTCCTTACAATGAGCAGTTCTTC	CASSQTIQREGPYNEQFF
TRBJ2-2	NA	TRBV15	TRBD2	TGTGCCACCAGCAGAGTCTGGGCGGGGGGCGTGGGCACCGGGGAGCTGTTTTTT	CATSRVWAGGVGTGELFF
TRBJ2-7	NA	TRBV4-1	TRBD1	TGCGCCAGCAGCCTGGGACAGGGTCCCTACGAGCAGTACTTC	CASSLGQGPYEQYF
TRBJ1-2	NA	TRBV5-6	NA	TGTGCCAGCAGCTTTGGGGCTGGCTACACCTTC	CASSFGAGYTF
TRBJ1-5	NA	TRBV28	NA	TGTGCCAGCAGTTTAGAACATTCAAGTACCCAGCCCCAGCATTTT	CASSLEHSSTQPQHF
TRBJ2-1	NA	TRBV11-2	NA	TGTGCCAGCAGCTCTCCAGTCTTAAAGCAGTTCTTC	CASSSPVLKQFF
TRBJ2-7	NA	TRBV6-5	NA	TGTGCCAGCAGAATCGGGATTTCCTACGAGCAGTACTTC	CASRIGISYEQYF
TRBJ2-2	NA	TRBV7-6	NA	TGTGCCAGCAGCTTATGGGCGGGGAACACCGGGGAGCTGTTTTTT	CASSLWAGNTGELFF
TRBJ2-3	NA	TRBV5-4	NA	TGTGCCAGCAGCGGGCAGGGGGATACGCAGTATTTT	CASSGQGDTQYF
TRBJ2-6	few	TRBV2	NA	TGTGCCAGCACTCCAATACTCATAGCTGGGGCCAACGTCCTGACTTTC	CASTPILIAGANVLTF
TRBJ1-6	NA	TRBV30	NA	TGTGCCTGGGCCGAACTCGGCTCACCCCTCCACTTT	CAWAELGSPLHF
TRBJ2-7	NA	TRBV10-2	TRBD2	TGCGCCAGCAGTGAACTAGCGGGCCTACGAAGCGAGCAGTACTTC	CASSELAGLRSEQYF
TRBJ1-1	NA	TRBV10-1	TRBD1	TGCGCCAGCAGTGTTACAGGGGGAGCTTTCTTT	CASSVTGGAFF
TRBJ1-1	NA	TRBV5-6	TRBD1	TGTGCCAGCAGCTTCGGGACAGGGGTCACTGAAGCTTTCTTT	CASSFGTGVTEAFF
TRBJ2-7	NA	TRBV5-6	NA	TGTGCCAGCAGCCTCGGGGAAGGGATTTACGAGCAGTACTTC	CASSLGEGIYEQYF
TRBJ1-4	NA	TRBV9	NA	TGTGCCAGCAGCGTAGACTCAGAGGAAGAAAAACTGTTTTTT	CASSVDSEEEKLFF
TRBJ2-3	NA	TRBV28	TRBD1	TGTGCCACAGCAGGGACAGGAGCTATCTCTAGCACAGATACGCAGTATTTT	CATAGTGAISSTDTQYF
TRBJ1-1	NA	TRBV29-1	NA	TGCAGCTCAACAGGGTTTTTCGACACTGAAGCTTTCTTT	CSSTGFFDTEAFF
TRBJ1-5	NA	TRBV6-5	NA	TGTGCCAGCAGTGACAGGAGCAATCAGCCCCAGCATTTT	CASSDRSNQPQHF
TRBJ2-1	NA	TRBV12-1	NA	TGTGCCAGCAGCTTTGCCGGCTCTCCGAAGGGCAATGAGCAGCTCTTC	CASSFAGSPKGNEQLF
TRBJ1-3	NA	TRBV11-2	NA	TGTGCCAGCACCGGGCCCAGAAACACCATATATTTT	CASTGPRNTIYF
TRBJ1-5	NA	TRBV4-1	TRBD1	TGCGCCAGCAGCCACATGACAGGGAACAATCAGCCCCAGCATTTT	CASSHMTGNNQPQHF
TRBJ2-7	NA	TRBV9	TRBD1	TGTGCCAGCAGCGTAGCTTACAGGGGAAACGAGCAGTACTTC	CASSVAYRGNEQYF
TRBJ2-7	NA	TRBV9	TRBD1	TGTGCCAGCAGCGAGGGACAGGGGGCCTACGAGCAGTACTTC	CASSEGQGAYEQYF
TRBJ2-7	NA	TRBV7-6	TRBD1	TGTGCCAGCAGTTACTCCGGGACAGGGGGCTACGAGCAGTACTTC	CASSYSGTGGYEQYF